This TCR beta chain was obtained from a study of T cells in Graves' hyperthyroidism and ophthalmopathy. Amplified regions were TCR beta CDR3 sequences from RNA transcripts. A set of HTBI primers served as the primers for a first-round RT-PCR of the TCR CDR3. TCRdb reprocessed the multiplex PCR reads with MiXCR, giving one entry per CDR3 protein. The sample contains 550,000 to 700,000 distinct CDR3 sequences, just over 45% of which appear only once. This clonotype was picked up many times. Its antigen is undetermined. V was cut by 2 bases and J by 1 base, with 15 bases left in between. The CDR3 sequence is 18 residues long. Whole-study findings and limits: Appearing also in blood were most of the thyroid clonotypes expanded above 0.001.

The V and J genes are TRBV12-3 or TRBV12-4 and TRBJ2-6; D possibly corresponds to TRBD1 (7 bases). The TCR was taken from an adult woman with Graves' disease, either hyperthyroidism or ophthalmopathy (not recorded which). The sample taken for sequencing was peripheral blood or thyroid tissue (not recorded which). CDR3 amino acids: CASSLLGGGLSGANVLTF. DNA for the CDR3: TGTGCCAGCAGTTTATTAGGAGGGGGCTTATCTGGGGCCAACGTCCTGACTTTC.